One sample yielded the 28 T cell receptor beta chains listed below, sequenced in a study of T-cell memory formation after mild COVID-19. TCRdb re-derived calls from the 5' RACE reads in MiXCR, one entry per CDR3 protein. The table has approximately 350,000 distinct CDR3 sequences, about an eighth seen once. Sequencing was performed on PBMCs or a T cell subset sorted from them (not recorded which). Receptors originate from a man aged 18 to 30 who had mild COVID-19 (a few samples of this study predate the infection). Cell type and time point are not known.

This clonotype came up many times. The chain employs TRBV7-2 and TRBJ2-1, with D possibly being TRBD2 (7 bases). Trimming shortened V by 5 bases and J by 9 bases, and 17 bases separated the two germline ends. The CDR3 is made up of 14 amino acids. Per germline, CDR1 SGHTA and CDR2 FQGNSA. This CDR3 reads CASSPGGPVVEQFF. For the CDR3, the DNA is TGTGCCAGCAGCCCCGGGGGGCCCGTTGTTGAGCAGTTCTTC.

This clonotype has just a few counts. The genes are TRBV5-4 and TRBJ2-7; either TRBD1 or TRBD2 may fit D (5 bases each). CDR1 is SGHNT and CDR2 is YYREEE in the germline V gene (reference sequence). With 2 bases removed from V and 6 bases from J, the gap between germline ends came to 15 bases. The CDR3 extends over 14 amino acids. CDR3 nucleotides: TGTGCCAGCAGCTTTGGGCCAGGGAGTGGCGAGCAGTACGTC. This sequence encodes CASSFGPGSGEQYV.

The chain has TRBV7-6 and TRBJ2-3; D is perhaps TRBD1 or TRBD2 (6 bases each). V lost 0 bases and J 6 bases, leaving 10 bases between the germline ends. This CDR3 has 14 residues. CDR1 and CDR2 (germline): SGHVS, FNYEAQ. The CDR3 here is CASSLAGGLDTQYF. DNA of the CDR3: TGTGCCAGCAGCTTAGCGGGGGGCCTTGATACGCAGTATTTT.

The sample holds a few counts of this clonotype. The chain recombines TRBV7-9 with TRBJ2-7; the D gene is possibly TRBD1 (7 bases). Germline CDR1 is SEHNR and CDR2 is FQNEAQ (reference sequence). Deletions cut 5 bases from V and 12 bases from J, with 23 bases between. This CDR3 spans 14 amino acids. The CDR3 region has the DNA TGTGCCAGCAGCCCCCCGGGGGACAGCCGAAAGTGGTACGTC. As protein: CASSPPGDSRKWYV.

This chain uses TRBV29-1 with TRBJ2-3; D is possibly TRBD1 or TRBD2 (5 bases each). This CDR3 is built from 15 residues. Trimming shortened V by 4 bases and J by 2 bases, and 16 bases separated the two germline ends. Germline CDR1 and CDR2: SQVTM and ANQGSEA. The CDR3 coding sequence is TGCAGCGTTGCCCAGGGAGCAAGCCTCACAGATACGCAGTATTTT. Translation gives CSVAQGASLTDTQYF.

V gene TRBV4-1 combines with J gene TRBJ2-7, with TRBD1 matching 9 bases. V shed 5 bases and J 3 bases; nucleotides not matched to a gene: 5. Germline CDR1 MGHRA, CDR2 YSYEKL. This CDR3 has 14 amino acids. The CDR3 sequence is CASSKWDRVYEQYF. CDR3 in DNA: TGCGCCAGCAGCAAATGGGACAGGGTCTACGAGCAGTACTTC.

This clonotype was seen ten or more times. The chain joins TRBV29-1 to TRBJ1-5, with D perhaps TRBD1 (5 bases). V lost 3 bases, J lost 4 bases, and 25 bases lay in between. CDR3 length: 18 amino acids. Germline CDR1 is SQVTM and CDR2 is ANQGSEA. The CDR3 is CSVDVRKLDRRGNQPQHF. CDR3 sequence (DNA): TGCAGCGTTGACGTCAGGAAATTAGACAGACGGGGAAATCAGCCCCAGCATTTT.

This chain joins TRBV7-2 and TRBJ2-5, with a tentative D call TRBD1 (5 bases). The CDR3 is 13 amino acids. CDR1 is SGHTA and CDR2 is FQGNSA in the germline V gene. V lost 5 bases to trimming and J lost 5 bases, with 12 bases between them. CDR3: CASSGQREETQYF. In DNA, the CDR3 is TGTGCCAGCAGCGGACAAAGAGAGGAGACCCAGTACTTC.

This clonotype occurred a few times. The J gene is TRBJ2-6, the V gene TRBV7-9; tentatively, D is TRBD2 (7 bases). CDR1 and CDR2 from the germline V gene are SEHNR and FQNEAQ (reference sequence). The CDR3 spans 16 residues. The ends were cut back, 5 bases at V and 3 bases at J, with 14 bases in the middle. CDR3 in DNA: TGTGCCAGCAGCATTGGGGGGGCAGGTGGGGCCAACGTCCTGACTTTC. As protein: CASSIGGAGGANVLTF.

This chain joins TRBV5-4 and TRBJ2-1; D remains ambiguous. Germline V gene data show CDR1 as SGHNT and CDR2 as YYREEE (reference sequence). CDR3 size: 15 residues. Trimming shortened V by 0 bases and J by 5 bases, and 12 bases separated the two germline ends. For the CDR3, the DNA is TGTGCCAGCAGCTTGGAATCCTCTAGGGACAATGAGCAGTTCTTC. Its protein product is CASSLESSRDNEQFF.

In its sample, this clonotype was seen a few times. CDR3 protein: CAWSRDRGAVIYGYTF. Here the CDR3 DNA reads TGTGCCTGGAGCCGGGACAGGGGGGCCGTTATCTATGGCTACACCTTC. This chain joins TRBV30 and TRBJ1-2; 11 nucleotides line up with TRBD1. This CDR3 has 16 amino acids. Trimming cost V 3 bases and J 4 bases; bases outside gene matches: 10. Germline CDR1 reads GTSNPN; CDR2 reads SVGIG (reference sequence).

The DNA of the CDR3 is TGTGCCAGCAGTTTAGAGGTCAGGGGTAGGTACGAGCAGTACTTC. Translation gives CASSLEVRGRYEQYF. The J gene is TRBJ2-7, the V gene TRBV12-3 or TRBV12-4, with TRBD1 as a possible D gene (6 bases). V lost 1 base and J lost 4, with 14 bases in between. This CDR3 contains 15 residues.

This clonotype was seen only a few times. The chain uses TRBV9 and TRBJ2-1; D not certain. Trimming left V 0 bases short and J 4 bases short, with 14 bases between. The germline CDR1 and CDR2 sequences are SGDLS and YYNGEE. This CDR3 spans 16 amino acids. CDR3 sequence (DNA): TGTGCCAGCAGCGTAGCTGGCGAGACACCGTACAATGAGCAGTTCTTC. Its translation: CASSVAGETPYNEQFF.

This chain's CDR3 is CSVFGLAGQNEQFF. CDR3 DNA: TGCAGCGTCTTTGGACTAGCGGGGCAGAATGAGCAGTTCTTC. The chain links TRBV29-1 to TRBJ2-1, with 12 bases identical to TRBD2. This CDR3 has 14 amino acids. The germline gives CDR1 SQVTM, CDR2 ANQGSEA. The V gene end was trimmed by 6 bases and the J gene end by 7 bases; junction bases not matched to a gene: 7.

The CDR3 here is CASSLTGAGYTF. The CDR3 DNA reads as TGTGCCAGCAGCTTAACAGGGGCTGGCTACACCTTC. The chain has TRBV7-2 and TRBJ1-2; 7 nucleotides align to TRBD1. V was pared by 2 bases and J by 7 bases, with 1 base of the junction left unmatched. The CDR3 covers 12 residues. Germline lookup yields CDR1 SGHTA and CDR2 FQGNSA.

CDR3 sequence: CASSSSGQGFAEQFF. The CDR3 bases are TGTGCCAGCAGCTCTTCGGGACAGGGGTTTGCTGAGCAGTTCTTC. The chain couples TRBV5-8 to TRBJ2-1; 10 nucleotides agree with TRBD1. The V and J ends lost 3 bases and 9 bases, in that order; junction bases with no gene match: 9. Germline V gives CDR1 SGHTS, CDR2 YDEGEE. The CDR3 consists of 15 residues.

This clonotype has just a few counts. The CDR3 nucleotides read TGTGCCAGCAGCCCGACAGGGGTTACGCAGTATTTT. Translated: CASSPTGVTQYF. V is TRBV7-2 and J is TRBJ2-3; 8 bases are shared with TRBD1. The CDR3 totals 12 residues. Trimming at V came to 5 bases and at J to 8 bases, leaving 3 bases not matched to a gene. Germline V gene data show CDR1 as SGHTA and CDR2 as FQGNSA.

This clonotype was counted many times. The chain uses TRBV20-1 and TRBJ2-3, with 8 bases fitting TRBD2. CDR1 DFQATT and CDR2 SNEGSKA come from the germline V gene (reference sequence). The J segment lost 4 bases and the V segment lost 3 bases, leaving 3 bases of the junction unmatched. This CDR3 has 13 amino acids. As DNA, the CDR3 is TGCAGTGCTAGGTTTAGCGGGGCAGATACGCAGTATTTT. Translated, it gives CSARFSGADTQYF.

This clonotype has just a few counts. This chain connects TRBV18 to TRBJ2-1; TRBD2 matches at 9 bases. Germline assignment: CDR1 KGHSH and CDR2 LQKENI. J gave up 8 bases and V 3 bases, and 11 bases lay outside the gene matches. This CDR3 has 16 residues. In nucleotides, the CDR3 is TGTGCCAGCTCACCCCTAGCTAGCGGGGTAGAGGATGAGCAGTTCTTC. Translation gives CASSPLASGVEDEQFF.

The genes are TRBV28 and TRBJ2-5, with 9 bases lining up with TRBD1. V gave up 6 bases and J gave up 5 bases; unmatched junction bases: 16. The CDR3 runs 17 residues. Looked up from germline, CDR1 is MDHEN and CDR2 is SYDVKM. In nucleotides, the CDR3 is TGTGCCAGCAGCTCCCCCCTGGGGGGACAGGGTGGGGAGACCCAGTACTTC. Encoded protein: CASSSPLGGQGGETQYF. Supplemented by reference TRBV28 and TRBJ2-5, the full variable domain reads DVKVTQSSRYLVKRTGEKVFLECVQDMDHENMFWYRQDPGLGLRLIYFSYDVKMKEKGDIPEGYSVSREKKERFSLILESASTNQTSMYLCASSSPLGGQGGETQYFGPGTRLLVL.

This chain joins TRBV6-5 and TRBJ2-5, with TRBD1 identical over 7 bases. The CDR3 is 15 amino acids. V gave up 2 bases and J gave up 4 bases; unmatched junction bases: 7. Germline-derived CDR1 and CDR2 are MNHEY and SVGAGI. CDR3 DNA sequence: TGTGCCAGCAGTTACCTCGACAGGGTCGGAGAGACCCAGTACTTC. It yields the protein CASSYLDRVGETQYF.

This clonotype was detected a few times. The gene calls are TRBV4-1 and TRBJ2-7; TRBD1 matches at 9 bases. V lost 6 bases to trimming and J lost 2 bases; unmatched junction nucleotides: 11. Germline CDR1 MGHRA, CDR2 YSYEKL. This CDR3 is 16 amino acids long. The CDR3 sequence is CASSNPGTGNPYEQYF. DNA for the CDR3: TGCGCCAGCAGTAACCCCGGGACAGGGAACCCCTACGAGCAGTACTTC.

The V gene is TRBV5-4, the J gene TRBJ2-7; TRBD2 matches at 9 bases. Germline CDR1 reads SGHNT; CDR2 reads YYREEE (reference sequence). CDR3 length: 14 residues. Trimming took 2 bases from V and 1 from J; bases not matched to a gene: 1. The CDR3 here is CASSFAGGSYEQYF. In DNA, the CDR3 is TGTGCCAGCAGCTTCGCGGGAGGGTCCTACGAGCAGTACTTC.

The CDR3 DNA reads TGTGCCAGCAGTTACGGAGGACCCTCTAACTATGGCTACACCTTC. Translated: CASSYGGPSNYGYTF. The genes are TRBV6-5 and TRBJ1-2; D uncertain. Germline-derived CDR1 and CDR2 are MNHEY and SVGAGI. The V end lost 2 bases, the J end lost 0 bases, and 10 bases lay between the germline ends. The CDR3 spans 15 residues.

This clonotype was seen at least ten times. The J gene is TRBJ2-7, the V gene TRBV20-1, with a weak D call TRBD2 (7 bases). The germline V gene has CDR1 DFQATT and CDR2 SNEGSKA (reference sequence). The length of the CDR3 is 16 residues. CDR3 DNA sequence: TGCAGTGCTAGTACCCTTACGGCGGGGGCGCTGGATGGAGTCTGCGTC. Its protein is CSASTLTAGALDGVCV.

The chain joins TRBV6-5 to TRBJ2-1; D ambiguous. The length of the CDR3 is 15 residues. Per germline, CDR1 MNHEY and CDR2 SVGAGI. V gave up 2 bases and J gave up 0 bases, with 8 bases separating them. CDR3 loop: CASSYASSSYNEQFF. The CDR3 DNA follows: TGTGCCAGCAGTTACGCTTCGAGCTCCTACAATGAGCAGTTCTTC.

There are a few counts of this clonotype. The rearrangement links TRBV15 to TRBJ1-5; D is unresolved. Germline-derived CDR1 and CDR2 are LNHNV and YYDKDF (reference sequence). This CDR3 has 14 residues. With 0 bases removed from V and 4 bases from J, the gap between germline ends came to 7 bases. The CDR3 DNA reads as TGTGCCACCAGCAGAGATATGGGGAATCAGCCCCAGCATTTT. It translates to CATSRDMGNQPQHF.

In this sample, this clonotype turned up many times. The chain carries TRBV7-3 and TRBJ2-5, with 12 bases matching TRBD2. Germline V gives CDR1 SGHTA, CDR2 FQGTGA. The CDR3 has 15 amino acids. V was clipped by 3 bases and J by 4 bases; unmatched bases: 3. The chain's CDR3 is CASSLTSGGGETQYF. In DNA form, the CDR3 reads TGTGCCAGCAGCTTGACTAGCGGGGGCGGAGAGACCCAGTACTTC. Full variable domain (remainder filled in from reference TRBV7-3 and TRBJ2-5): GAGVSQTPSNKVTEKGKYVELRCDPISGHTALYWYRQSLGQGPEFLIYFQGTGAADDSGLPNDRFFAVRPEGSVSTLKIQRTERGDSAVYLCASSLTSGGGETQYFGPGTRLLVL.